A selection of T cell receptor beta chains follows, all from one sample in a study of CD8 T cells in ankylosing spondylitis. TCRdb passed the 5' RACE reads through MiXCR, listing each CDR3 protein once. Of nearly 250,000 distinct CDR3 sequences listed, roughly a third are singletons. Input material: blood, either unsorted or a sorted T cell fraction (not recorded which). The origin of the receptors is a male donor with ankylosing spondylitis or in good health (not recorded which). CDR3s include the opening cysteine and the closing phenylalanine or tryptophan. Each record gives: clone size, CDR3 length, D gene, V gene, J gene, CDR3 protein, CDR3 DNA. D genes are given only for firm matches. Where a row states a size, it is once, few, many or the class of an expanded clone; other rows omit it.

-	16	-	TRBV20-1	TRBJ1-6	CSASGPRSSYNSPLHF	TGCAGTGCTAGCGGGCCACGGAGCTCCTATAATTCACCCCTCCACTTT
-	14	-	TRBV28	TRBJ2-7	CASTQGTLLGEQYF	TGTGCCAGCACCCAAGGGACCTTACTGGGGGAGCAGTACTTC
few	14	-	TRBV20-1	TRBJ2-5	CSAENRAMQETQYF	TGCAGTGCTGAAAACCGGGCTATGCAAGAGACCCAGTACTTC
-	15	TRBD1	TRBV20-1	TRBJ2-5	CSAATGQGKVETQYF	TGCAGTGCTGCGACTGGACAGGGAAAAGTGGAGACCCAGTACTTC
-	11	-	TRBV12-3/TRBV12-4	TRBJ1-2	CASSFVDGYTF	TGTGCCAGCAGTTTTGTGGATGGCTACACCTTC
-	11	TRBD2	TRBV10-2	TRBJ2-3	CASSPGTSQYF	TGCGCCAGCAGTCCCGGGACTAGTCAGTATTTT
-	14	TRBD1	TRBV5-5	TRBJ1-5	CASSLTGVDQPQHF	TGTGCCAGCAGTCTGACAGGGGTGGACCAGCCCCAGCATTTT
few	16	TRBD1	TRBV5-6	TRBJ2-4	CASSLLDRSAKNIQYF	TGTGCCAGCAGCTTGCTGGACAGGTCGGCCAAAAACATTCAGTACTTC
-	14	-	TRBV27	TRBJ2-7	CASSLSANPYEQYF	TGTGCCAGCAGTTTATCGGCCAATCCCTACGAGCAGTACTTC
-	12	TRBD2	TRBV29-1	TRBJ2-1	CSVGAWGGEQFF	TGCAGCGTTGGAGCGTGGGGGGGTGAGCAGTTCTTC
-	13	-	TRBV20-1	TRBJ2-3	CSAPTSRTDTQYF	TGCAGTGCGCCGACTAGTCGCACAGATACGCAGTATTTT
-	12	-	TRBV2	TRBJ2-1	CASRGYYNEQFF	TGTGCCAGCAGGGGCTACTACAATGAGCAGTTCTTC
few	14	-	TRBV6-5	TRBJ1-3	CASSYGTLGNTIYF	TGTGCCAGCAGTTACGGGACACTCGGAAACACCATATATTTT
-	16	-	TRBV7-6	TRBJ2-7	CASSSSFRDGSYEQYF	TGTGCCAGCAGCTCATCGTTCCGGGACGGCTCCTACGAGCAGTACTTC
-	15	-	TRBV7-9	TRBJ2-7	CASSLATKGIYEQYF	TGTGCCAGCAGCTTAGCAACCAAGGGGATCTACGAGCAGTACTTC
-	14	-	TRBV20-1	TRBJ2-7	CSASETGRSYEQYF	TGCAGTGCTAGTGAAACAGGGAGATCCTACGAGCAGTACTTC
-	16	-	TRBV5-1	TRBJ1-3	CASSFGGRNSGNTIYF	TGCGCCAGCAGCTTCGGCGGACGGAACTCTGGAAACACCATATATTTT
few	16	-	TRBV12-3/TRBV12-4	TRBJ2-3	CASSLGTGQGTDTQYF	TGTGCCAGCAGTTTAGGCACGGGGCAGGGGACAGATACGCAGTATTTT
few	15	-	TRBV5-5	TRBJ2-7	CASSLLSSLTYEQYF	TGTGCCAGCAGCTTGCTCTCGTCCCTTACCTACGAGCAGTACTTC
-	13	TRBD2	TRBV7-2	TRBJ2-7	CASSTGLVHEQYF	TGTGCCAGCAGCACGGGACTAGTCCACGAGCAGTACTTC
-	13	-	TRBV9	TRBJ2-1	CASSPSPEDEQFF	TGTGCCAGCAGCCCCAGCCCGGAGGATGAGCAGTTCTTC
-	12	-	TRBV12-3/TRBV12-4	TRBJ2-1	CASSLDGGLGVF	TGTGCCAGCAGTTTAGATGGTGGTCTCGGGGTCTTC
-	15	-	TRBV10-2	TRBJ1-1	CASSYNYGGNTEAFF	TGCGCCAGCAGTTACAACTACGGGGGGAACACTGAAGCTTTCTTT
-	16	TRBD1	TRBV9	TRBJ2-5	CASSVGRTGGQETQYF	TGTGCCAGCAGCGTAGGTCGGACAGGGGGCCAAGAGACCCAGTACTTC
few	12	-	TRBV29-1	TRBJ1-4	CSVETTGKKLFF	TGCAGCGTTGAAACCACAGGAAAAAAACTGTTTTTT
-	15	-	TRBV7-2	TRBJ2-1	CASSNPGGSYNEQFF	TGTGCCAGCAGCAACCCAGGTGGCTCCTACAATGAGCAGTTCTTC
-	11	-	TRBV20-1	TRBJ2-7	CSADESYEQYF	TGCAGTGCAGACGAATCCTACGAGCAGTACTTC
few	15	-	TRBV5-6	TRBJ2-5	CASSFGGGFQETQYF	TGTGCCAGCAGTTTTGGGGGGGGCTTCCAAGAGACCCAGTACTTC
-	13	-	TRBV20-1	TRBJ2-1	CSANTGSYNEQFF	TGCAGTGCCAACACCGGCTCCTATAATGAGCAGTTCTTC
-	14	-	TRBV5-1	TRBJ1-1	CASSPTPGNTEAFF	TGCGCCAGCAGCCCCACACCGGGAAACACTGAAGCTTTCTTT
-	14	TRBD1	TRBV12-3/TRBV12-4	TRBJ2-7	CASSPTGKEAEQYF	TGTGCCAGCAGCCCGACAGGGAAAGAGGCCGAGCAGTACTTC
few	17	-	TRBV7-8	TRBJ2-3	CASSLDFGGGRTDTQYF	TGTGCCAGCAGCTTAGATTTTGGGGGCGGACGCACAGATACGCAGTATTTT
-	18	TRBD2	TRBV11-2	TRBJ2-3	CASSLRGLAGWTTDTQYF	TGTGCCAGCAGCTTAAGGGGCCTAGCGGGGTGGACTACAGATACGCAGTATTTT
-	13	-	TRBV20-1	TRBJ2-1	CSAPARVGNEQFF	TGCAGTGCTCCTGCCAGGGTAGGAAATGAGCAGTTCTTC
-	12	TRBD2	TRBV20-1	TRBJ2-1	CSGRGVNNEQFF	TGCAGTGGGCGGGGGGTCAACAATGAGCAGTTCTTC
few	14	TRBD2	TRBV12-3/TRBV12-4	TRBJ2-1	CASSFGTRDNEQFF	TGTGCCAGCAGTTTCGGGACTAGAGACAATGAGCAGTTCTTC
-	15	-	TRBV12-3/TRBV12-4	TRBJ1-5	CASSPDSYSNQPQHF	TGTGCCAGCAGCCCAGACAGTTATAGCAATCAGCCCCAGCATTTT
-	15	TRBD1	TRBV2	TRBJ2-1	CASSVLGTVQHEQFF	TGTGCCAGCAGTGTTCTCGGGACAGTTCAACATGAGCAGTTCTTC
few	16	-	TRBV6-1	TRBJ2-4	CASKGSDSLAKNIQYF	TGTGCCAGCAAGGGAAGCGACTCCCTAGCCAAAAACATTCAGTACTTC
-	16	-	TRBV16	TRBJ2-1	CASSLQGKGSYNEQFF	TGTGCCAGCAGCCTACAGGGTAAGGGGTCCTACAATGAGCAGTTCTTC
-	12	-	TRBV29-1	TRBJ1-2	CSVAGRGLGYTF	TGCAGCGTTGCCGGGCGTGGGCTTGGCTACACCTTC
many	13	-	TRBV20-1	TRBJ1-2	CSARVEGSGGYTF	TGCAGTGCTAGAGTTGAGGGATCGGGCGGCTACACCTTC
-	18	-	TRBV20-1	TRBJ1-2	CSAPVGGKYRSRFPSYTF	TGCAGTGCACCCGTTGGGGGGAAATACCGATCCCGATTCCCAAGCTACACCTTC
many	10	-	TRBV20-1	TRBJ2-3	CSAQRDTQYF	TGCAGTGCCCAGCGGGATACGCAGTATTTT
-	15	-	TRBV28	TRBJ2-7	CASNKLGGGLYEQYF	TGTGCCAGCAATAAATTAGGGGGGGGCCTCTACGAGCAGTACTTC
-	12	-	TRBV12-3/TRBV12-4	TRBJ2-3	CASSFLGNTQYF	TGTGCCAGCAGTTTCTTAGGGAATACGCAGTATTTT
-	13	TRBD1	TRBV10-2	TRBJ1-1	CASRETGGNEAFF	TGCGCCAGCAGGGAAACAGGGGGGAATGAAGCTTTCTTT
-	14	-	TRBV24-1	TRBJ2-1	CATSAPGKNNEQFF	TGTGCCACCAGTGCGCCAGGAAAGAACAATGAGCAGTTCTTC